This TCR beta chain was identified during a study of siplizumab effects on memory and regulatory T cells. Study-wide findings and caveats: A mean of approximately 70% of mappable alloreactive CD4+ clones were Treg-derived with siplizumab, compared with 26.9% in controls. Siplizumab produced a significant drop in alloreactive sequences attributable to unstimulated CD4+ memory cells. Naive T cell populations appeared to exhibit greater diversity than memory cells and appeared to be major alloresponse contributors.

The CDR3 consists of 15 residues. Per the germline V gene, CDR1 is LNHDA and CDR2 is SQIVND (reference sequence). Germline trimming cut 5 bases from V and 7 bases from J; bases unmatched to any gene: 11. Details on this clone: Antigen unknown.

The repertoire was sequenced with immunoSEQ multiplex PCR; TCRdb's copy has only in-frame clones and lacks some. Of roughly 68,000 clones listed, 90% to 97% were seen once; the top ten hold about 0.1%. Naive, memory, effector memory and TEMRA subsets, all unstimulated, were sequenced in three donor pairs. The chain recombines TRBV19 with TRBJ1-1, with 9 bases matching TRBD1. The TCR sequence derives from a human donor in good health. Sequenced material: naive CD8+ T cells sorted from blood. The DNA for the CDR3 is TGTGCCAGTAGTCCCTGGACAGGGGTAGCAATTGAAGCTTTCTTT. Translated: CASSPWTGVAIEAFF.